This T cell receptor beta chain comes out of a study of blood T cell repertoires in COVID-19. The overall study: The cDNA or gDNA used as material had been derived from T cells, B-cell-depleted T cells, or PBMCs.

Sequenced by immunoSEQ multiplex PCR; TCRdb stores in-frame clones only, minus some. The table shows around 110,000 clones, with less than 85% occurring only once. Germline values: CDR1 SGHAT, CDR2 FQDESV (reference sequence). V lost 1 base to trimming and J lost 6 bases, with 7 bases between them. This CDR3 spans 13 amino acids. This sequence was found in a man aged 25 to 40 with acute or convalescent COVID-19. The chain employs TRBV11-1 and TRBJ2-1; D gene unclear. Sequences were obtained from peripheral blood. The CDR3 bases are TGTGCCAGCAGCTTAGACCCACTCAATGAGCAGTTCTTC. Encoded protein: CASSLDPLNEQFF.